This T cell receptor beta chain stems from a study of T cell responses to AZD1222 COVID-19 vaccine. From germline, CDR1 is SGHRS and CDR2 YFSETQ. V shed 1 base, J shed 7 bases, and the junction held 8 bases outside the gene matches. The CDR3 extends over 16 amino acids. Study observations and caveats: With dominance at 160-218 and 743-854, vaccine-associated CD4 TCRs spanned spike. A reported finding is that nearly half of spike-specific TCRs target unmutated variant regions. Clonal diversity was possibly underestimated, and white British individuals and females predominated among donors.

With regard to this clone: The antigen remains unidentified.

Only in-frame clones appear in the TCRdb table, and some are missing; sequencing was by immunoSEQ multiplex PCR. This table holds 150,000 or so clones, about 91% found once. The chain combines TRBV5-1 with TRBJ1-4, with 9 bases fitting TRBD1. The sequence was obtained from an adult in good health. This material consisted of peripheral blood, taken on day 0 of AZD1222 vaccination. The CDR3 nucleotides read TGCGCCAGCAGCTTGAGCGAAGGGACAGGGAGTGAAAAACTGTTTTTT. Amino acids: CASSLSEGTGSEKLFF.